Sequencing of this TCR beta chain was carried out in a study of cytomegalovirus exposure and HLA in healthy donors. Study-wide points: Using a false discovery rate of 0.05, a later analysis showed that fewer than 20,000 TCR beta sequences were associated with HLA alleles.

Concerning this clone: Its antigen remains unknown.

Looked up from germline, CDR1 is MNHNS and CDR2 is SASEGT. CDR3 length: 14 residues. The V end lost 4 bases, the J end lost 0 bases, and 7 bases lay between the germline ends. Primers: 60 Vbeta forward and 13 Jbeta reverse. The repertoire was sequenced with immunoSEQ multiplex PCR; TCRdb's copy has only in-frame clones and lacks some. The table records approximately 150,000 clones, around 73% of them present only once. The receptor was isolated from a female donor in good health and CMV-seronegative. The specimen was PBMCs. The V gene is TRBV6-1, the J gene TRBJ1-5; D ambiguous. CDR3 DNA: TGTGCCAGCAGTGTAGACAATAGCAATCAGCCCCAGCATTTT. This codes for CASSVDNSNQPQHF.